These 23 T cell receptor beta chains came from one sample sequenced in a study of T cell repertoires in cytomegalovirus infection. MiXCR, run by TCRdb on the reads, gives a single entry per CDR3 protein. The sample gives under 300,000 distinct CDR3 sequences, about 12% of which show up once; approximately 1.8% is in the top ten. The sequencing input was PBMCs. The receptors originated from a human donor in good health (CMV status not recorded). Some clones in this sample may be carry-over from other donors' samples.

The genes are TRBV7-2 and TRBJ2-2, with a tentative D call TRBD1 (6 bases). Trimming removed 6 bases from V and 7 bases from J, with 18 bases in between. Per the germline V gene, CDR1 is SGHTA and CDR2 is FQGNSA. The CDR3 contains 15 residues. The CDR3 nucleotides read TGTGCCAGCAGTTTGGGCAGGGGTAGGGTCGGGGAGCTGTTTTTT. Amino acids: CASSLGRGRVGELFF.

This chain joins TRBV5-4 and TRBJ2-7, with TRBD2 identical over 11 bases. CDR1 is SGHNT and CDR2 is YYREEE in the germline V gene (reference sequence). The CDR3 runs 14 residues. After removal of 2 bases from V and 5 bases from J, the junction contained 3 bases not matched to a gene. CDR3 nucleotides: TGTGCCAGCAGCTTACTAGCGGGAGTTAACGAGCAGTACTTC. As protein: CASSLLAGVNEQYF.

This clonotype was observed many times. The rearrangement links TRBV19 to TRBJ2-6; no definite D call. This CDR3 comprises 15 residues. Trimming pared 10 bases from V and 1 base from J, leaving 14 bases between. Germline-derived CDR1 and CDR2 are LNHDA and SQIVND (reference sequence). Here the CDR3 DNA reads TGTGCCACCAGCCAGTTCCTTTCTGGGGCCAACGTCCTGACTTTC. Translation: CATSQFLSGANVLTF.

This clonotype appeared a few times. The chain is built from TRBV10-3 and TRBJ2-2; D unclear. Trimming removed 2 bases at V and 0 bases at J, with 4 bases between. Germline V gives CDR1 ENHRY, CDR2 SYGVKD. The CDR3 covers 14 residues. The CDR3: CAISETSNTGELFF. CDR3 sequence (DNA): TGTGCCATCAGTGAGACATCGAACACCGGGGAGCTGTTTTTT.

The chain combines TRBV12-3 or TRBV12-4 with TRBJ1-1; D gene unclear. Trimming took off 2 bases at V and 1 base at J, with 8 bases between the two ends. The length of the CDR3 is 14 residues. The CDR3 coding sequence is TGTGCCAGCAGTTTAAAAGGGAAGAACACTGAAGCTTTCTTT. It specifies CASSLKGKNTEAFF.

The V and J genes are TRBV19 and TRBJ2-7; 8 bases map to TRBD2. This CDR3 has 14 residues. CDR1 LNHDA and CDR2 SQIVND come from the germline V gene (reference sequence). With V trimmed by 1 base and J by 8 bases, 7 bases remained unmatched. For the CDR3, the DNA is TGTGCCAGTAGTATAGGAGCGGGAGAGTACAAGCAGTACTTC. It specifies CASSIGAGEYKQYF.

This chain links TRBV5-1 with TRBJ1-2, with 7 bases matching TRBD1. The junction had 8 bases not matched to a gene; V was cut back by 3 bases and J by 3 bases. This CDR3 has 15 amino acids. Germline assignment: CDR1 SGHRS and CDR2 YFSETQ. This CDR3 reads CASSSSGTDYYGYTF. The DNA of the CDR3 is TGCGCCAGCAGCTCATCCGGGACAGATTACTATGGCTACACCTTC.

This clonotype was seen only a few times. The gene calls are TRBV19 and TRBJ2-7; the D gene is possibly TRBD1 (6 bases). Germline V gene data show CDR1 as LNHDA and CDR2 as SQIVND (reference sequence). There are 15 residues in the CDR3. V gave up 3 bases and J gave up 5 bases, with 17 bases separating them. CDR3 coding DNA: TGTGCCAGTAGTATTGCCACAGGGCCGTTGGACGAGCAGTACTTC. It yields the protein CASSIATGPLDEQYF.

In its sample, this clonotype was seen many times. The gene calls are TRBV5-6 and TRBJ2-7; D remains ambiguous. V was clipped by 2 bases and J by 1 base, with 10 bases between them. This CDR3 comprises 14 residues. The V gene's germline CDR1 is SGHDT and CDR2 YYEEEE. The CDR3 nucleotides read TGTGCCAGCAGCTTCGTGGGCATTTCCTACGAGCAGTACTTC. It translates to CASSFVGISYEQYF. The entire variable domain, with the rest obtained from reference TRBV5-6 and TRBJ2-7, is as follows: DAGVTQSPTHLIKTRGQQVTLRCSPKSGHDTVSWYQQALGQGPQFIFQYYEEEERQRGNFPDRFSGHQFPNYSSELNVNALLLGDSALYLCASSFVGISYEQYFGPGTRLTVT.

This clonotype has a count of ten or more. V gene TRBV7-2 combines with J gene TRBJ1-4; D might be TRBD1 (6 bases). V lost 2 bases and J lost 3, with 10 bases in between. The CDR3 runs to 15 residues. CDR1 is SGHTA and CDR2 is FQGNSA in the germline V gene. CDR3 bases: TGTGCCAGCAGCTTATATGGGGGCTCTAATGAAAAACTGTTTTTT. It is translated as CASSLYGGSNEKLFF. The complete variable domain, with remaining parts taken from reference TRBV7-2 and TRBJ1-4, reads GAGVSQSPSNKVTEKGKDVELRCDPISGHTALYWYRQSLGQGLEFLIYFQGNSAPDKSGLPSDRFSAERTGGSVSTLTIQRTQQEDSAVYLCASSLYGGSNEKLFFGSGTQLSVL.

This chain connects TRBV12-3 or TRBV12-4 to TRBJ2-1, with D perhaps TRBD2 (5 bases). CDR3 length: 14 amino acids. Trimming shortened V by 6 bases and J by 1 base, and 10 bases separated the two germline ends. CDR3 DNA: TGTGCCAGCAGAACTAGTGGTTCCTACAATGAGCAGTTCTTC. As protein: CASRTSGSYNEQFF.

This clonotype showed up just a few times. V usage is TRBV4-2 and J usage is TRBJ1-6, with 9 bases lining up with TRBD1. The CDR3 runs to 15 residues. Germline V gives CDR1 LGHNA, CDR2 YNFKEQ. Trimming took 3 bases from V and 7 from J; bases not matched to a gene: 4. CDR3 sequence: CASSQQDRGNSPLHF. CDR3 sequence (DNA): TGTGCCAGCAGCCAGCAAGACAGGGGGAATTCACCCCTCCACTTT.

This clonotype was observed a handful of times. The rearrangement uses TRBV25-1 and TRBJ2-1; D is unresolved. This CDR3 comprises 15 residues. Trimming took off 6 bases at V and 0 bases at J, with 12 bases between the two ends. The germline CDR1 and CDR2 sequences are MGHDK and SYGVNS. The CDR3 is CASSPRVDSYNEQFF. The CDR3, as DNA: TGTGCCAGCAGCCCCAGAGTTGACTCCTACAATGAGCAGTTCTTC.

This clonotype has ten or more counts. This CDR3 is CASSSEASSYNEQFF. In nucleotides, the CDR3 is TGTGCCAGCAGCAGTGAGGCGAGCTCCTACAATGAGCAGTTCTTC. The chain joins TRBV11-2 to TRBJ2-1; D not certain. Germline CDR1 is SGHAT and CDR2 is FQNNGV. The V end lost 5 bases, the J end lost 0 bases, and 11 bases lay between the germline ends. The CDR3 is made up of 15 amino acids. Based on the CDR3 plus reference TRBV11-2 and TRBJ2-1, the full variable domain is EAGVAQSPRYKIIEKRQSVAFWCNPISGHATLYWYQQILGQGPKLLIQFQNNGVVDDSQLPKDRFSAERLKGVDSTLKIQPAKLEDSAVYLCASSSEASSYNEQFFGPGTRLTVL.

This clonotype appeared many times. The rearrangement uses TRBV11-3 and TRBJ2-3; the match to TRBD1 covers 7 bases. Germline CDR1 and CDR2: SGHNT and YENEEA. The length of the CDR3 is 15 residues. Trimming at V came to 2 bases and at J to 4 bases, leaving 6 bases not matched to a gene. The CDR3 here is CASSLTLQGPDTQYF. The CDR3 coding sequence is TGTGCCAGCAGCTTAACCCTACAGGGGCCAGATACGCAGTATTTT. The whole variable domain, remainder taken from reference TRBV11-3 and TRBJ2-3, is EAGVVQSPRYKIIEKKQPVAFWCNPISGHNTLYWYLQNLGQGPELLIRYENEEAVDDSQLPKDRFSAERLKGVDSTLKIQPAELGDSAVYLCASSLTLQGPDTQYFGPGTRLTVL.

The J gene is TRBJ2-1, the V gene TRBV5-5; D is undetermined. From germline, CDR1 is SGHKS and CDR2 YYEKEE (reference sequence). The CDR3 is 14 residues long. The ends were cut back, 1 base at V and 3 bases at J, with 8 bases in the middle. DNA for the CDR3: TGTGCCAGCAGCTTGATGGTAGACTACAATGAGCAGTTCTTC. Translating gives CASSLMVDYNEQFF. The full variable domain, with the rest looked up from reference TRBV5-5 and TRBJ2-1, is DAGVTQSPTHLIKTRGQQVTLRCSPISGHKSVSWYQQVLGQGPQFIFQYYEKEERGRGNFPDRFSARQFPNYSSELNVNALLLGDSALYLCASSLMVDYNEQFFGPGTRLTVL.

V is TRBV2 and J is TRBJ2-3, with D possibly TRBD1 on 5 matching bases. The V and J ends lost 4 bases and 0 bases respectively, with 11 bases between them. Germline CDR1 is SNHLY and CDR2 is FYNNEI. This CDR3 spans 15 amino acids. The CDR3 here is CASSAGHFSTDTQYF. In nucleotides, the CDR3 is TGTGCCAGCAGTGCCGGACATTTTAGCACAGATACGCAGTATTTT.

This clonotype was seen repeatedly, ten times or more. This chain joins TRBV28 and TRBJ1-5; D not certain. V gave up 7 bases and J gave up 9 bases, with 19 bases separating them. Looked up from germline, CDR1 is MDHEN and CDR2 is SYDVKM. The CDR3 consists of 14 residues. The CDR3 sequence: CASTPPRVGGPQHF. The DNA for the CDR3 is TGTGCCAGCACCCCCCCCCGGGTCGGTGGGCCCCAGCATTTT.

There are many counts of this clonotype. The chain is built from TRBV28 and TRBJ1-1; D unclear. The length of the CDR3 is 11 residues. V lost 11 bases, J lost 0 bases, and 7 bases lay in between. Germline V gives CDR1 MDHEN, CDR2 SYDVKM. CDR3 sequence reads: CAAQLNTEAFF. The CDR3 DNA sequence: TGTGCCGCACAGCTGAACACTGAAGCTTTCTTT.

The CDR3: CASRAGLTENEQFF. In DNA form, the CDR3 reads TGTGCCAGCAGAGCCGGACTGACCGAAAATGAGCAGTTCTTC. The chain uses TRBV6-4 and TRBJ2-1, with D possibly being TRBD2 (5 bases). This CDR3 has 14 amino acids. Trimming stripped 6 bases from V and 7 bases from J, with 16 bases between. Germline V gene lookup returns CDR1 MRHNA and CDR2 SNTAGT.

CDR3 nucleotides: TGTGCCAGCAGCGAAGGGCTAGCGGGGGGCCATACGCAGTATTTT. Translating gives CASSEGLAGGHTQYF. The chain employs TRBV5-4 and TRBJ2-3, with 11 bases matching TRBD2. Germline assignment: CDR1 SGHNT and CDR2 YYREEE (reference sequence). This CDR3 is 15 amino acids long. The V segment lost 4 bases and the J segment 7 bases; nucleotides outside the gene matches: 8.

This chain links TRBV29-1 with TRBJ1-1, with D maybe TRBD1 (5 bases). Trimming took off 7 bases at V and 2 bases at J, with 11 bases between the two ends. This CDR3 comprises 12 residues. Germline lookup yields CDR1 SQVTM and CDR2 ANQGSEA. The CDR3 reads CSAAGGNTEAFF. The DNA of the CDR3 is TGCAGCGCCGCGGGGGGAAACACTGAAGCTTTCTTT.

This clonotype occurred many times. The chain joins TRBV7-3 to TRBJ2-3; D is undetermined. The CDR3 extends over 14 amino acids. The germline CDR1 and CDR2 sequences are SGHTA and FQGTGA. V was trimmed by 4 bases and J by 2 bases, leaving 10 bases between them. As DNA, the CDR3 is TGTGCCAGCAGCTCCCAAGGGTCCACAGATACGCAGTATTTT. Encoded protein: CASSSQGSTDTQYF.